The 27 T cell receptor beta chains in this list originate from one sample, sequenced in a study of T cells in Graves' hyperthyroidism and ophthalmopathy. The investigators amplified TCR beta CDR3 regions from RNA transcripts. Using the HTBI primer set, a first-round RT-PCR was run on the TCR CDR3. MiXCR was run by TCRdb on the multiplex PCR reads, yielding one entry per CDR3 protein. The sample has 530,000 or so distinct CDR3 sequences; roughly 18% are singletons. The sample was blood. The source is a woman between 18 and 29 years old with Graves' ophthalmopathy.

The chain uses TRBV19 and TRBJ1-2; TRBD1 might be the D (5 bases). The germline V gene has CDR1 LNHDA and CDR2 SQIVND (reference sequence). Trimming removed 7 bases at V and 6 bases at J, with 24 bases between. The CDR3 has 16 residues. The CDR3 DNA reads as TGTGCCAGTAAGAGGGGCCGGCAGGGAAGGGGTGATGGCTACACCTTC. The encoded protein is CASKRGRQGRGDGYTF.

This clonotype was observed a few times. The chain uses TRBV13 and TRBJ1-1; D remains ambiguous. This CDR3 is 14 amino acids long. The V and J ends lost 5 bases and 8 bases respectively, with 18 bases between them. CDR1 PRHDT and CDR2 FYEKMQ come from the germline V gene (reference sequence). The CDR3 region is CASSKEGPLAEAFF. The CDR3 region has the DNA TGTGCCAGCAGCAAAGAAGGGCCCCTAGCCGAAGCTTTCTTT.

The gene calls are TRBV4-1 and TRBJ1-2; TRBD1 might be the D (6 bases). Germline V gene data show CDR1 as MGHRA and CDR2 as YSYEKL. V lost 0 bases and J 3 bases, leaving 11 bases between the germline ends. The CDR3 extends over 15 amino acids. CDR3 nucleotides: TGCGCCAGCAGCCAAGATCCTGGGGGCGACTATGGCTACACCTTC. Protein product: CASSQDPGGDYGYTF.

This clonotype has only a few counts. The chain uses TRBV30 and TRBJ1-2; 8 bases map to TRBD1. The CDR3 has 14 residues. The germline CDR1 and CDR2 sequences are GTSNPN and SVGIG (reference sequence). Trimming at V came to 2 bases and at J to 5 bases, leaving 7 bases not matched to a gene. In DNA form, the CDR3 reads TGTGCCTGGAGTTTCAGGACAGGGTGGTATGGCTACACCTTC. Translating it yields CAWSFRTGWYGYTF.

The table lists this clonotype with a few counts. The chain links TRBV6-1 to TRBJ1-5; D is perhaps TRBD1 (5 bases). Germline V lookup: CDR1 MNHNS, CDR2 SASEGT. Trimming removed 5 bases from V and 2 bases from J, with 13 bases in between. The CDR3 length is 15 residues. The CDR3 is CASSTSRVGNQPQHF. The CDR3, as DNA: TGTGCCAGCAGTACCTCCAGGGTAGGCAATCAGCCCCAGCATTTT.

This clonotype was found many times. The V call is TRBV2, the J call TRBJ2-2; maybe TRBD1 (5 bases). Trimming stripped 6 bases from V and 6 bases from J, with 11 bases between. In germline, CDR1 is SNHLY, CDR2 FYNNEI. The CDR3 length is 13 residues. The CDR3 coding sequence is TGTGCCAGCAGGACAGACCAGTCCGGGGAGCTGTTTTTT. Its protein is CASRTDQSGELFF.

This clonotype was recorded a few times. One end of the junction does not line up with germline, which may come from a read error. The gene calls are TRBV7-3 and TRBJ1-2; a possible D gene is TRBD1 (6 bases). The germline V gene encodes CDR1 SGHTA and CDR2 FQGTGA. CDR3 length: 13 residues. This chain's CDR3 is CASSSTGLYGHTF. In DNA, the CDR3 is TGTGCCAGCAGCTCCACAGGGCTCTATGGCCACACCTTC.

This clonotype was seen many times. The CDR3 nucleotides read TGTGCCAGCAGGCCCCTGACAGGTGTTGGCTCACCCCTCCACTTT. Translating gives CASRPLTGVGSPLHF. The chain links TRBV7-8 to TRBJ1-6, with a tentative D call TRBD1 (6 bases). The length of the CDR3 is 15 residues. V lost 6 bases and J 10 bases, leaving 19 bases between the germline ends. Germline V CDR1 and CDR2: SGHVS, FQNEAQ.

This clonotype was detected ten times or more. J is TRBJ2-5 and V is TRBV6-1, with D perhaps matching TRBD1 (5 bases). CDR3 size: 16 residues. V was trimmed by 6 bases and J by 4 bases, leaving 21 bases between them. Germline V gene data show CDR1 as MNHNS and CDR2 as SASEGT. The CDR3 DNA sequence: TGTGCCAGCAGCCATACCAGGGATGGTAGGGGAGAGACCCAGTACTTC. Encoded protein: CASSHTRDGRGETQYF.

This clonotype was seen at least ten times. The rearrangement joins TRBV2 to TRBJ2-7; TRBD1 agrees at 8 bases. The CDR3 contains 14 residues. Unmatched junction bases numbered 7, after V lost 5 bases and J lost 4 bases. Germline V lookup: CDR1 SNHLY, CDR2 FYNNEI. The CDR3 spells CASSRSGQAYEQYF. DNA of the CDR3: TGTGCCAGCAGTAGGTCGGGACAGGCTTACGAGCAGTACTTC.

This clonotype has a count of ten or more. The rearrangement joins TRBV27 to TRBJ2-3, with 10 bases that match TRBD2. CDR1 is MNHEY, CDR2 SMNVEV, per germline (reference sequence). The CDR3 extends over 12 amino acids. V dropped 2 bases and J dropped 11; count of bases not matched to a gene: 1. The CDR3 loop reads CASSLLAGVQYF. The CDR3 DNA reads TGTGCCAGCAGTTTACTAGCGGGAGTGCAGTATTTT.

In its sample, this clonotype was seen a few times. This may be a read error, as it is one base from a much larger clone. The chain joins TRBV18 to TRBJ2-7; D call uncertain. V lost 3 bases, J lost 3 bases, and 6 bases lay in between. The germline gives CDR1 KGHSH, CDR2 LQKENI. This CDR3 has 12 amino acids. In DNA, the CDR3 is TGTGCCAGCTCACCGGAGAGCTACGAGCAGTACTTC. It is translated as CASSPESYEQYF.

This clonotype was seen a handful of times. The chain joins TRBV20-1 to TRBJ1-6; D unresolved. Trimming took 6 bases from V and 0 from J, leaving 15 bases between them. Germline V CDR1 and CDR2: DFQATT, SNEGSKA (reference sequence). This CDR3 has 16 amino acids. In DNA, the CDR3 is TGCAGTGCCCAGGCCGGGCGTAGCTCCTATAATTCACCCCTCCACTTT. It yields the protein CSAQAGRSSYNSPLHF.

This clonotype occurred many times. The gene calls are TRBV27 and TRBJ2-3, with 9 bases lining up with TRBD1. CDR1 and CDR2 (germline): MNHEY, SMNVEV (reference sequence). The CDR3 is 19 residues long. V was clipped by 2 bases and J by 2 bases; unmatched bases: 14. CDR3: CASSLPPWRQGGTTDTQYF. CDR3 nucleotides: TGTGCCAGCAGTTTACCCCCCTGGAGACAGGGGGGCACCACAGATACGCAGTATTTT.

This clonotype was detected many times. The chain is built from TRBV2 and TRBJ2-2, with D perhaps matching TRBD1 (6 bases). In germline, CDR1 is SNHLY, CDR2 FYNNEI. V gave up 7 bases and J gave up 3 bases, with 15 bases separating them. The length of the CDR3 is 15 residues. The CDR3 here is CASTQGGRYTGELFF. For the CDR3, the DNA is TGTGCCAGCACCCAAGGGGGACGCTACACCGGGGAGCTGTTTTTT.

The V gene is TRBV5-6, the J gene TRBJ1-2; 7 nucleotides align to TRBD1. Germline V gene sequence: CDR1 SGHDT, CDR2 YYEEEE. This CDR3 has 15 amino acids. The junction had 5 bases not matched to a gene; V was cut back by 1 base and J by 2 bases. CDR3 DNA: TGTGCCAGCAGCTTGCAACCGGGACAGAACTATGGCTACACCTTC. Protein sequence: CASSLQPGQNYGYTF.

This clonotype was observed many times. The chain has TRBV2 and TRBJ1-2; the D is unclear. The CDR3 has 12 amino acids. V shed 3 bases and J shed 2 bases, with 4 bases lying between them. Germline loops: CDR1 SNHLY, CDR2 FYNNEI. This CDR3 reads CASSDENYGYTF. Here the CDR3 DNA reads TGTGCCAGCAGTGATGAGAACTATGGCTACACCTTC.

This clonotype was picked up many times. This chain uses TRBV11-2 with TRBJ2-5; D unclear. CDR3 length equals 16 residues. The germline V gene has CDR1 SGHAT and CDR2 FQNNGV. V lost 5 bases and J lost 2, with 18 bases in between. For the CDR3, the DNA is TGTGCCAGCAGCCCCGCCTTGAGGCGCGTACAAGAGACCCAGTACTTC. It codes for CASSPALRRVQETQYF.

V is TRBV4-1 and J is TRBJ1-3, with 7 bases lining up with TRBD1. This CDR3 is 15 amino acids long. The germline V gene has CDR1 MGHRA and CDR2 YSYEKL. Unmatched junction bases numbered 4, after V lost 5 bases and J lost 0 bases. CDR3: CASSGWDSSGNTIYF. CDR3 bases: TGCGCCAGCAGCGGATGGGACAGCTCTGGAAACACCATATATTTT.

This clonotype was seen many times. The rearrangement uses TRBV7-8 and TRBJ2-7; no reliable D call. Germline V gene sequence: CDR1 SGHVS, CDR2 FQNEAQ. V lost 1 base, J lost 4 bases, and 8 bases lay in between. This CDR3 region has 13 residues. This chain's CDR3 is CASSLGFVYEQYF. CDR3 nucleotides: TGTGCCAGCAGCTTAGGTTTCGTTTACGAGCAGTACTTC.

This clonotype was observed many times. The chain uses TRBV5-1 and TRBJ1-1; no clear D gene. V gave up 2 bases and J gave up 2 bases, with 7 bases separating them. The length of the CDR3 is 13 residues. Germline V gene data show CDR1 as SGHRS and CDR2 as YFSETQ. CDR3 protein: CASSFNSNTEAFF. The CDR3 bases are TGCGCCAGCAGCTTCAACAGTAACACTGAAGCTTTCTTT.

This clonotype was seen a few times. This sequence joins TRBV30 and TRBJ1-4, with TRBD1 matching over 12 bases. Germline values: CDR1 GTSNPN, CDR2 SVGIG (reference sequence). The J segment lost 0 bases and the V segment lost 0 bases, leaving 5 bases of the junction unmatched. The CDR3 is 18 amino acids. CDR3 amino acids: CAWSVDGTGGPTNEKLFF. CDR3 DNA sequence: TGTGCCTGGAGTGTAGATGGGACAGGGGGCCCAACTAATGAAAAACTGTTTTTT.

This clonotype was picked up a small number of times. CDR3 coding DNA: TGTGCCACCAGCAGAGATCATCCGGGACAGGGAAACTATGGCTACACCTTC. Its protein is CATSRDHPGQGNYGYTF. V is TRBV15 and J is TRBJ1-2; 9 nucleotides line up with TRBD1. Germline values: CDR1 LNHNV, CDR2 YYDKDF (reference sequence). CDR3 length equals 17 residues. V gave up 0 bases and J gave up 2 bases; unmatched junction bases: 7.

This clonotype was picked up a small number of times. In DNA, the CDR3 is TGTGCCAGCAGCCATGGGGACAGGGGGCACAACAATGAGCAGTTCTTC. Residues: CASSHGDRGHNNEQFF. This chain links TRBV3-1 with TRBJ2-1; 12 nucleotides align to TRBD1. The ends lost 3 bases at V and 5 bases at J; junction bases unmatched: 5. Germline V gene data show CDR1 as LGHDT and CDR2 as YNNKEL (reference sequence). This CDR3 comprises 16 residues.

This clonotype occurred a few times. This may be a read error: a much more frequent sequence differs by one nucleotide. The chain links TRBV12-3 or TRBV12-4 to TRBJ2-1; 9 bases match TRBD2. The CDR3 length is 18 residues. V lost 8 bases, J lost 4 bases, and 18 bases stayed unmatched. Written as DNA, the CDR3 is TGTGCCAGCGGTGATAAGCGGGGGGAAATTTCGATTTACAATGAGCAGTTCTTC. Translation gives CASGDKRGEISIYNEQFF.

This chain connects TRBV5-6 to TRBJ1-2; 7 bases match TRBD1. Germline values: CDR1 SGHDT, CDR2 YYEEEE. CDR3 length equals 15 residues. The ends lost 8 bases at V and 4 bases at J; junction bases unmatched: 14. For the CDR3, the DNA is TGTGCCAGTAGTATGGGACAGCTCCTCTTCTATGGCTACACCTTC. Translated: CASSMGQLLFYGYTF.

This clonotype was picked up many times. The gene calls are TRBV2 and TRBJ2-7; 7 nucleotides agree with TRBD2. The V and J ends lost 6 bases and 0 bases, in that order; junction bases with no gene match: 5. This CDR3 region has 14 residues. Germline V gene sequence: CDR1 SNHLY, CDR2 FYNNEI. This CDR3 is CASRLGGSSYEQYF. DNA of the CDR3: TGTGCCAGCAGGCTCGGGGGGAGCTCCTACGAGCAGTACTTC. The full variable domain, with the rest looked up from reference TRBV2 and TRBJ2-7, is EPEVTQTPSHQVTQMGQEVILRCVPISNHLYFYWYRQILGQKVEFLVSFYNNEISEKSEIFDDQFSVERPDGSNFTLKIRSTKLEDSAMYFCASRLGGSSYEQYFGPGTRLTVT.